This T cell receptor (beta chain) was identified in a study of cytomegalovirus exposure and HLA in healthy donors. Looked up from germline, CDR1 is MNHNS and CDR2 is SASEGT. Trimming removed 0 bases from V and 3 bases from J, with 9 bases in between. CDR3 length equals 14 residues. Data came from immunoSEQ multiplex PCR; TCRdb stores just in-frame clones and leaves some out. The sample contains tens of thousands of clones, roughly nine tenths of which appear only once. Whole-study findings and limits: A later analysis found first-cohort TCR clusters tended to co-occur in the roughly 120 validation repertoires.

As for this clone: Its antigen is not known.

The origin of this receptor is a man aged 18 to 29 in good health and CMV-seronegative. Sequenced input: PBMCs. The chain links TRBV6-1 to TRBJ2-7, with D possibly matching TRBD2 (7 bases). The CDR3 sequence is CASSEARGGYEQYF. CDR3 in DNA: TGTGCCAGCAGTGAAGCAAGGGGGGGCTACGAGCAGTACTTC.